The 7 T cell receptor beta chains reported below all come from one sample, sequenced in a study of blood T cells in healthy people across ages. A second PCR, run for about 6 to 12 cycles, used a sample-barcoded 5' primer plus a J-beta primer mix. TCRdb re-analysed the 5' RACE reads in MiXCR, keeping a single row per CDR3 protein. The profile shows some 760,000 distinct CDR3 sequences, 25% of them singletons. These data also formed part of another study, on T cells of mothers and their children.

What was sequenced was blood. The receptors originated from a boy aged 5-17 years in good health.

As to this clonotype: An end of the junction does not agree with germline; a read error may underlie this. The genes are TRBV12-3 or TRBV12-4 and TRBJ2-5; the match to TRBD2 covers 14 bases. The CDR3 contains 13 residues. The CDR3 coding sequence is TGTGCCAGCAGCAAGGGACTAGCGGGAGTGGCAATCTTC. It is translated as CASSKGLAGVAIF.

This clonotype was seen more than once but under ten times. DNA of the CDR3: TGTGCCAGCAGTTATTTTTTCGGCGGAAAACTGTTTTTT. Its translation: CASSYFFGGKLFF. The chain combines TRBV6-5 with TRBJ1-4, with no clear D. Between the trimmed V and J ends, which lost 3 bases and 10 bases, there was a span of 12 bases. CDR1 and CDR2 (germline): MNHEY, SVGAGI. The CDR3 consists of 13 residues.

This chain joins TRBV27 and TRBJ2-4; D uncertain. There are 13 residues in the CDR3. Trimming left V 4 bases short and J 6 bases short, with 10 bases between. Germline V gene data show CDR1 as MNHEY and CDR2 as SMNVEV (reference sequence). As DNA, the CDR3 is TGTGCCAGCAGTTCTGAATTCGTAAACATTCAGTACTTC. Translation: CASSSEFVNIQYF.

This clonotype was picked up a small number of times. The CDR3 coding sequence is TGTGCCAGCAGCCAAAGGACAGGGAGTGAAGCTTTCTTT. Translation: CASSQRTGSEAFF. V and J are TRBV7-3 and TRBJ1-1, with 8 bases lining up with TRBD1. Germline lookup yields CDR1 SGHTA and CDR2 FQGTGA. V was clipped by 5 bases and J by 7 bases; unmatched bases: 6. The CDR3 is 13 residues long. The variable domain in full, completed from reference TRBV7-3 and TRBJ1-1, reads GAGVSQTPSNKVTEKGKYVELRCDPISGHTALYWYRQSLGQGPEFLIYFQGTGAADDSGLPNDRFFAVRPEGSVSTLKIQRTERGDSAVYLCASSQRTGSEAFFGQGTRLTVV.

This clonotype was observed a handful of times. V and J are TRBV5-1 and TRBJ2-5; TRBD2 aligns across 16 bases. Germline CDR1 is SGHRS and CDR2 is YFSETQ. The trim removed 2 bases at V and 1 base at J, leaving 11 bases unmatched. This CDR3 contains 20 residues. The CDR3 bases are TGCGCCAGCAGCTTTCAACCTCCGGGACTAGCGGGGGGGCGCCAAGAGACCCAGTACTTC. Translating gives CASSFQPPGLAGGRQETQYF.

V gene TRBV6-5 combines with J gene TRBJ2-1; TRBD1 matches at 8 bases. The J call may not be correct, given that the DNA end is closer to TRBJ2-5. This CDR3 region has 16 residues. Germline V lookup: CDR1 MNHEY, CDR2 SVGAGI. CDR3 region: CASSYLGTGGAETQYF. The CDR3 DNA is TGTGCCAGCAGTTACCTGGGGACAGGAGGAGCGGAGACCCAGTACTTC.

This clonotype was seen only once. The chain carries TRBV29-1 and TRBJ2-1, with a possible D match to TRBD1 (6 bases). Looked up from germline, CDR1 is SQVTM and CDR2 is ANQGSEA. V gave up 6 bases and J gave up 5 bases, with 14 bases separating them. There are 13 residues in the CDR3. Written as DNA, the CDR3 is TGCAGCGTAAGGGGGTTTTCGGACAATGAGCAGTTCTTC. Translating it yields CSVRGFSDNEQFF.